This T cell receptor beta chain came from a study of Ad26.COV2.S vaccination and SARS-CoV-2 variants. Germline trimming cut 1 base from V and 0 bases from J; bases unmatched to any gene: 3. The length of the CDR3 is 16 residues. Germline CDR1 SGHDT, CDR2 YYEEEE. Specified treatment: 15 to 20 received Ad26.COV2.S at low or high dose, single or two shots; about 5 received placebo; per-sample allocation not given. Collection of samples fell on day 63 after the first vaccine or placebo injection. Sequencing was performed with immunoSEQ multiplex PCR; in TCRdb, only in-frame clones are kept and a portion is missing. The sample contains 350,000 to 400,000 clones, roughly nine tenths of which appear only once.

The source was peripheral blood, collected in a trial of Ad26.COV2.S vaccine versus placebo. The V call is TRBV5-6, the J call TRBJ2-1; 8 nucleotides line up with TRBD1. The receptor was derived from a person aged 18-60 years who received the Ad26.COV2.S COVID-19 vaccine or a placebo. The CDR3 is CASSLRQGSSYNEQFF. The DNA for the CDR3 is TGTGCCAGCAGCTTGCGACAGGGGAGCTCCTACAATGAGCAGTTCTTC.